This paragraph covers one T cell receptor (beta chain) sequence. The data belong to a study of blood T cell repertoires in COVID-19. Study-wide context: There were acute and convalescent COVID-19 samples, and they came from the United States, Italy and Spain. PBMCs, B-cell-depleted T cells, or T cells provided the cDNA or gDNA that made up the material.

Original analysis: Reference gene primer amplification in the assay estimated nucleated cell counts. The data were produced by immunoSEQ multiplex PCR, yet TCRdb's version contains in-frame clones alone and is incomplete. The DNA was the basis for D and trimming; V, J and clone size are from that table. The sample consists of 130,000 to 150,000 clones, about four fifths of them appearing once. V shed 5 bases and J 4 bases; nucleotides not matched to a gene: 6. Germline CDR1 reads KGHSH; CDR2 reads LQKENI. The CDR3 is 14 residues long. This receptor was taken from a human donor with acute or convalescent COVID-19. The donor label of this sample is uncertain. The chain employs TRBV18 and TRBJ2-3; 7 nucleotides align to TRBD1. The sequenced sample consisted of peripheral blood. CDR3 coding DNA: TGTGCCAGCTCATCACAGGGGTTGGCAGATACGCAGTATTTT. Protein: CASSSQGLADTQYF.